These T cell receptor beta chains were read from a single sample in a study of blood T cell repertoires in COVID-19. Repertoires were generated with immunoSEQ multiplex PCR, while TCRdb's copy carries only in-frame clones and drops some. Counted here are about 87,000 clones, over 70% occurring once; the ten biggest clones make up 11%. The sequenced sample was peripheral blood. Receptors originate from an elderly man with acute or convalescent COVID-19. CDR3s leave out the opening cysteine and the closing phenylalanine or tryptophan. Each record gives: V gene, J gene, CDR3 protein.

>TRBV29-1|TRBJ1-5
SVQGQGDAQPQH
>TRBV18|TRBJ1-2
ASSLGTGTTLRGDGYT
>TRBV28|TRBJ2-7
ASSLGGSYEQY
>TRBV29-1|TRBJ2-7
SVEPGTGTYEQY
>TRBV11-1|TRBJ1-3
ATSARGINSGNTIY
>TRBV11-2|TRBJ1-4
ASSSGTVATNEKLF
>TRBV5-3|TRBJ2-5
ARSTDRTSGQETQY
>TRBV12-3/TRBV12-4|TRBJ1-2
ASSSGRGYGYT
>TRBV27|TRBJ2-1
ASSLWGLADRSSYNEQF
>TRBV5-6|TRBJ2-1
ASRWRVAYNEQF
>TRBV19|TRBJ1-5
ASSIGGLNSNQPQH
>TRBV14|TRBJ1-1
ASSQLSGTASLEAF
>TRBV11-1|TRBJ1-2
ASSLAPGGGYT
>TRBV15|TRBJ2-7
ATSPWPSGSLYEQY
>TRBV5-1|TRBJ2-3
ASSLRGYRDGTDTQY
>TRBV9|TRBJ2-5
ASTLGPATTAQY
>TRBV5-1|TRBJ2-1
ASSSGQNNEQF
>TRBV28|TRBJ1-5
ASYDNGRPQH
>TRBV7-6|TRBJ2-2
ASSLWLGQTNTGELF
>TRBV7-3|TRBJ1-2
ASSSTDRVYT
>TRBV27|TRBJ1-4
ASSPPPRADREGTNEKLF
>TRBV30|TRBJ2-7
AWSETGLTGEQY
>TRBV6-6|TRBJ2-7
ASSEPGTGTYEQY
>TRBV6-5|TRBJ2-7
ASKLAGSYEQY
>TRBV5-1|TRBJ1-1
ASSTSTGWTEAF
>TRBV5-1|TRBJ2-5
ASSSAGQGSKTQY
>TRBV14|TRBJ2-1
ASSLLGLAEYNEQF
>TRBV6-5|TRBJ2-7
ASSPGTSDYEQY
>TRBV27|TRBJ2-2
ASRSSGRGNTGELF
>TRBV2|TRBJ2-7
ASSYGNSYEQY
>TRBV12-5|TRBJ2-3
ASAPQDTQY
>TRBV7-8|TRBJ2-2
ASSLQGLAGAGELF
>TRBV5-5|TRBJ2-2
ASSLRGPNTGELF
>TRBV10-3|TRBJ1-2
AISEQGPGESGYT
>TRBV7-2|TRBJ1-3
ASSLARLGAGGSSGNTIY
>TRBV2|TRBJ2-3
ASSEWETDTQY
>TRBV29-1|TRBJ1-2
SVELGQGAGYT
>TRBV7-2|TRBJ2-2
ASSLRPGAGTGELF
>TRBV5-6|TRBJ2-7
ASSPGGGGGGYEQY
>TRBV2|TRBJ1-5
ASSGGQGWNQPQH
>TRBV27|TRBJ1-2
ASSFSFGRANYGYT
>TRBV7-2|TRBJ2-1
ASSPQGFPYNEQF
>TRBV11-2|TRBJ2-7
ASSLAGGAEQY
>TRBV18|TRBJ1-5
ASSPAMGTGRSNQPQH
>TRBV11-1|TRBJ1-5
ASSDGGNQPQH
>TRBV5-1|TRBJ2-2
ASSTGTTGELF
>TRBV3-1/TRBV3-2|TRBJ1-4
ASRQTGLGEKLF
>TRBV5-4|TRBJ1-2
ASSGGGGAEVYGYT
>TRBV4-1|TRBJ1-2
ASSQTDRSNGYT